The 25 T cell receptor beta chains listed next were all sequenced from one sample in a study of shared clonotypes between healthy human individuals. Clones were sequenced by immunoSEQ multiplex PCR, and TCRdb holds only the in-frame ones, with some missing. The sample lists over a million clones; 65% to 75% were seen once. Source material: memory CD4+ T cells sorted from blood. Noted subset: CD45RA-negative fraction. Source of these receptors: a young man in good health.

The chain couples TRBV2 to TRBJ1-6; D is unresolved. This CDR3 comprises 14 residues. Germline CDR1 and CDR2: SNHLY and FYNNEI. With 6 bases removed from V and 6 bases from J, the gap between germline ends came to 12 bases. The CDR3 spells CASRLQVLNSPLHF. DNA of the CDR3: TGTGCCAGCAGACTTCAGGTCCTTAATTCACCCCTCCACTTT.

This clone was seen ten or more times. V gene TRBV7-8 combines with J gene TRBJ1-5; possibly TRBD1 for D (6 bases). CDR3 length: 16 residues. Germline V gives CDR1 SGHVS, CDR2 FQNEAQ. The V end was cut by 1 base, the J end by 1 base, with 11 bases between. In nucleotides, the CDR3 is TGTGCCAGCAGCTTAGTTAGGACAGAAAGCAATCAGCCCCAGCATTTT. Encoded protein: CASSLVRTESNQPQHF.

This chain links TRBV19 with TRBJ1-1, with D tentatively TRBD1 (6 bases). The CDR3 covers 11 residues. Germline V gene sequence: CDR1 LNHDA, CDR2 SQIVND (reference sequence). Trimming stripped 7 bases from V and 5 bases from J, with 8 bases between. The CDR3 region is CASTRGTEAFF. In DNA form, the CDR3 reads TGTGCCAGTACCAGGGGAACTGAAGCTTTCTTT.

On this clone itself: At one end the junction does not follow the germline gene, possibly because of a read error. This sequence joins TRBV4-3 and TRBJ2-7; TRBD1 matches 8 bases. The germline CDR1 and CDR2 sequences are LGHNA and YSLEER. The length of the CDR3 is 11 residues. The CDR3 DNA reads TGCGCCAGCAGCCATGGATTGACAGGGGCCTTC. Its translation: CASSHGLTGAF.

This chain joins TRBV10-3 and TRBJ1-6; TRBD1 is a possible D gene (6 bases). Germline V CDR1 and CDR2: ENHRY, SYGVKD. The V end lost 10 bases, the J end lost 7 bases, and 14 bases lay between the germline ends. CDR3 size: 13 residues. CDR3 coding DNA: TGTGCCACTTGGGGGGGCGAAAATTCACCCCTCCACTTT. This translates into CATWGGENSPLHF.

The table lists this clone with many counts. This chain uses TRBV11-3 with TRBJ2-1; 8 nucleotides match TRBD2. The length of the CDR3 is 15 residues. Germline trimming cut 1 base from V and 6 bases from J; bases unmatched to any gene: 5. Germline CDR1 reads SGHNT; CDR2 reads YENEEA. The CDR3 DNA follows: TGTGCCAGCAGCTTAGGGCGGGGGGCATTCAATGAGCAGTTCTTC. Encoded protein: CASSLGRGAFNEQFF.

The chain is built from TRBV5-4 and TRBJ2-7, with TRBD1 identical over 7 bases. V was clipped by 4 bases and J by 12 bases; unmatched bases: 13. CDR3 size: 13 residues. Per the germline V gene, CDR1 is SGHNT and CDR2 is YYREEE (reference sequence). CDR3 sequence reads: CASSTGTDSATYF. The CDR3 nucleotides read TGTGCCAGCAGCACTGGGACAGACTCAGCGACGTACTTC.

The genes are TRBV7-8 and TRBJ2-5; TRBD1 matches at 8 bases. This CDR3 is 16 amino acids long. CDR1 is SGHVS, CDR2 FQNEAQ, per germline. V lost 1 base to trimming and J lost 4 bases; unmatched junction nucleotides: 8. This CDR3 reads CASSLEFLGQGETQYF. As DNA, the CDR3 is TGTGCCAGCAGCTTAGAATTCCTTGGACAGGGAGAGACCCAGTACTTC. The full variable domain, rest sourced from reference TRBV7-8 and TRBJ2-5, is GAGVSQSPRYKVAKRGQDVALRCDPISGHVSLFWYQQALGQGPEFLTYFQNEAQLDKSGLPSDRFFAERPEGSVSTLKIQRTQQEDSAVYLCASSLEFLGQGETQYFGPGTRLLVL.

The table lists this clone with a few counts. CDR3: CASSPRNRAGGANVLTF. The DNA for the CDR3 is TGTGCCAGCTCACCACGAAACAGGGCAGGTGGGGCCAACGTCCTGACTTTC. J is TRBJ2-6 and V is TRBV18, with D perhaps TRBD1 (6 bases). Trimming took off 1 base at V and 3 bases at J, with 13 bases between the two ends. Germline V gene data show CDR1 as KGHSH and CDR2 as LQKENI. The length of the CDR3 is 17 residues.

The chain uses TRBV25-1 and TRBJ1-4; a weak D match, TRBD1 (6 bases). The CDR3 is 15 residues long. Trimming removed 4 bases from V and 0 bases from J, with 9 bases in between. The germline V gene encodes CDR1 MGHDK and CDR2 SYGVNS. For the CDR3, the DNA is TGTGCCAGCAGTGTAGGGGGTGCAACTAATGAAAAACTGTTTTTT. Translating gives CASSVGGATNEKLFF.

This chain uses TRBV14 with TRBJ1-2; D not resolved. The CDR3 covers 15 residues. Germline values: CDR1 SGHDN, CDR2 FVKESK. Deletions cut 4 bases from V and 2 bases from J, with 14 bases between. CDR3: CASSPTVGSNYGYTF. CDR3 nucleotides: TGTGCCAGCAGCCCAACGGTGGGGTCCAACTATGGCTACACCTTC.

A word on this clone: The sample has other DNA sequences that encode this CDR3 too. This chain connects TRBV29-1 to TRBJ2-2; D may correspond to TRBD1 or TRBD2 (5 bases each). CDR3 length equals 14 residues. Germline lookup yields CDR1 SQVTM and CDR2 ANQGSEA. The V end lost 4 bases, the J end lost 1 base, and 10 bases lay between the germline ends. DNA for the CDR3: TGCAGCGTTGGAGGGGCCCTGAACACCGGGGAGCTGTTTTTT. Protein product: CSVGGALNTGELFF.

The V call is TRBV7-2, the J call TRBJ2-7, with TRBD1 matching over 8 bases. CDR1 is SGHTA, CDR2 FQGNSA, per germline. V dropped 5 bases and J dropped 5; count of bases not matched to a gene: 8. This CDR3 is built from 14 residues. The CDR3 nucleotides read TGTGCCAGCAGCCTCTCGAGGGACAGGAACGAGCAGTACTTC. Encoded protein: CASSLSRDRNEQYF.

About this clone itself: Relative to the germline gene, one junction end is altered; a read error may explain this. The CDR3 bases are TGTGCCAGCAGATTATTAGGGGCGGGAGGGCCGGACGAGCAGTACTTC. This translates into CASRLLGAGGPDEQYF. J is TRBJ2-7 and V is TRBV27; TRBD2 matches at 9 bases. CDR1 is MNHEY, CDR2 SMNVEV, per germline (reference sequence). The CDR3 is 16 residues long.

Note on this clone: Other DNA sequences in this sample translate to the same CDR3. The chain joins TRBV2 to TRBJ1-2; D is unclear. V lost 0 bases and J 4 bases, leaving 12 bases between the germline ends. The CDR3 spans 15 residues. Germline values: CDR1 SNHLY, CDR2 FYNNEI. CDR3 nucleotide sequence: TGTGCCAGCAGTGAAGCGCGTGGAGGGATCTATGGCTACACCTTC. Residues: CASSEARGGIYGYTF. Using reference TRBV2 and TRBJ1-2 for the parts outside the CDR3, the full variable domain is EPEVTQTPSHQVTQMGQEVILRCVPISNHLYFYWYRQILGQKVEFLVSFYNNEISEKSEIFDDQFSVERPDGSNFTLKIRSTKLEDSAMYFCASSEARGGIYGYTFGSGTRLTVV.

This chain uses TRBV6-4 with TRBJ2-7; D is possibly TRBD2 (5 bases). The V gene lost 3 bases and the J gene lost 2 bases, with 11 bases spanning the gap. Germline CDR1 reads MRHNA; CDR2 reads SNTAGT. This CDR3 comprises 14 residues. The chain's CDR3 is CASSDRADPYEQYF. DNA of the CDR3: TGTGCCAGCAGTGATAGAGCGGATCCCTACGAGCAGTACTTC.

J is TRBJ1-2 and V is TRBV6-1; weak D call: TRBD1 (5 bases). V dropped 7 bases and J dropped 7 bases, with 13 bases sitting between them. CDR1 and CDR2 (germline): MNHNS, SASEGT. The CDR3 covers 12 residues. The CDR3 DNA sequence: TGTGCCAGCACCTCCCGGGACTCTGGCTACACCTTC. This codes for CASTSRDSGYTF.

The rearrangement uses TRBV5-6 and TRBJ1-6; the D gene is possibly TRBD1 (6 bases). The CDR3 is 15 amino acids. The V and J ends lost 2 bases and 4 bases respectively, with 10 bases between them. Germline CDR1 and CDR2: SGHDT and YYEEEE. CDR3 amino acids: CASSFGQTYNSPLHF. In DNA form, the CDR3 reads TGTGCCAGCAGCTTCGGACAGACTTATAATTCACCCCTCCACTTT.

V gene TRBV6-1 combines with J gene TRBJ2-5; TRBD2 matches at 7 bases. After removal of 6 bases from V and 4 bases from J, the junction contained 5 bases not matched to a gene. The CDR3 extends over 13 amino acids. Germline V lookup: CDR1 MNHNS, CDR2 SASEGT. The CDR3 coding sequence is TGTGCCAGCAGCGCTACTAGCGTAGAGACCCAGTACTTC. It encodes CASSATSVETQYF.

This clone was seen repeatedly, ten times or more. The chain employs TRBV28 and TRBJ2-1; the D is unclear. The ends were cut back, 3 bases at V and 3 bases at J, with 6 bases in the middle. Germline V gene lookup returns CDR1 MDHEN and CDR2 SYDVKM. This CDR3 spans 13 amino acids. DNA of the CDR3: TGTGCCAGCAGTTTGTCGGACTACAATGAGCAGTTCTTC. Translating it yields CASSLSDYNEQFF.

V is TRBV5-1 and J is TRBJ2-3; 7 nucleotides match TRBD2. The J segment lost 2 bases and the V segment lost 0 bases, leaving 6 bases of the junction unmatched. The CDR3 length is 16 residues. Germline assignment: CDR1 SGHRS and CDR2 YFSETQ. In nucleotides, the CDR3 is TGCGCCAGCAGCTTGGTGAGCGGGGAATACACAGATACGCAGTATTTT. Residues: CASSLVSGEYTDTQYF.

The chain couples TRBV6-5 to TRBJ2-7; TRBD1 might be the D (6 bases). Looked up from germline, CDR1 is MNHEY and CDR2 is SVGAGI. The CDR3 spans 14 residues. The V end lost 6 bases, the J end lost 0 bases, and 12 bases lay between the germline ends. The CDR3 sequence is CASSPQGASYEQYF. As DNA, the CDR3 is TGTGCCAGCAGCCCACAGGGTGCCTCCTACGAGCAGTACTTC.

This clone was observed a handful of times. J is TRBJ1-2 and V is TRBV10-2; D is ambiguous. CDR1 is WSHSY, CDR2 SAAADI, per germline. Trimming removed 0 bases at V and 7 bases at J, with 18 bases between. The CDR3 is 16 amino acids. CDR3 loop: CASSESGNLAGRGYTF. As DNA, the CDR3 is TGCGCCAGCAGTGAGTCGGGGAACCTAGCAGGTCGTGGCTACACCTTC.

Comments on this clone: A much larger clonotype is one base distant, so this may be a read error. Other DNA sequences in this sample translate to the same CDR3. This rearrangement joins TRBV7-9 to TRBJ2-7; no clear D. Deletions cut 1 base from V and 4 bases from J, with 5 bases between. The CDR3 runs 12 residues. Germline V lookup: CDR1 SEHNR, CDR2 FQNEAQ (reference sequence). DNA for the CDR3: TGTGCCAGCAGCTTAGGCACGTACGAGCAGTACTTC. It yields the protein CASSLGTYEQYF. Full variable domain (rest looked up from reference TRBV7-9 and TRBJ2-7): DTGVSQNPRHKITKRGQNVTFRCDPISEHNRLYWYRQTLGQGPEFLTYFQNEAQLEKSRLLSDRFSAERPKGSFSTLEIQRTEQGDSAMYLCASSLGTYEQYFGPGTRLTVT.

CDR3 loop: CASSSGPTYNEQFF. The CDR3 bases are TGTGCCAGCAGCTCGGGACCTACCTACAATGAGCAGTTCTTC. The chain joins TRBV7-6 to TRBJ2-1; either TRBD1 or TRBD2 may supply D (5 bases each). The CDR3 loop spans 14 amino acids. Germline V CDR1 and CDR2: SGHVS, FNYEAQ. With 4 bases removed from V and 2 bases from J, the gap between germline ends came to 9 bases.